Each of the 21 T cell receptor beta chains below was sequenced from the same sample in a study of blood T cell repertoires in COVID-19. Here immunoSEQ multiplex PCR was the method, and the copy in TCRdb shows in-frame clones only, minus some. The table lists about 140,000 clones, approximately 80% of them singletons. The sample comprised peripheral blood. All receptors come from a human donor in a cohort sampled during active COVID-19.

The genes are TRBV7-8 and TRBJ2-6; D remains ambiguous. The CDR3 is made up of 13 amino acids. Trimming removed 6 bases from V and 0 bases from J, with 3 bases in between. The V gene's germline CDR1 is SGHVS and CDR2 FQNEAQ. The DNA of the CDR3 is TGTGCCAGCAGTCGCTCTGGGGCCAACGTCCTGACTTTC. This sequence encodes CASSRSGANVLTF.

The chain uses TRBV18 and TRBJ1-1, with 7 bases that match TRBD1. Germline V CDR1 and CDR2: KGHSH, LQKENI. The junction had 17 bases not matched to a gene; V was cut back by 2 bases and J by 5 bases. CDR3 length: 18 residues. The CDR3, as DNA: TGTGCCAGCTCACCATTAGTAGGTCGACAGGGCCATGATACTGAAGCTTTCTTT. The encoded protein is CASSPLVGRQGHDTEAFF.

This clone was seen only once. The rearrangement joins TRBV7-3 to TRBJ2-2, with 7 bases that match TRBD1. This CDR3 comprises 14 residues. Germline CDR1 is SGHTA and CDR2 is FQGTGA. Losses at the gene ends were 3 bases for V and 7 bases for J; bases not matched to a gene: 5. CDR3 sequence reads: CASSFEGAYGELFF. CDR3 coding DNA: TGTGCCAGCAGCTTCGAGGGGGCGTACGGGGAGCTGTTTTTT.

This clone turned up a few times. This rearrangement joins TRBV5-6 to TRBJ2-5; possibly TRBD2 for D (5 bases). CDR3 size: 13 residues. The germline V and J ends were trimmed by 7 bases and 1 base, with 11 bases remaining between them. Germline V gives CDR1 SGHDT, CDR2 YYEEEE. CDR3 loop: CASSSGIQETQYF. CDR3 sequence (DNA): TGTGCCAGCTCCTCCGGGATCCAAGAGACCCAGTACTTC.

The chain employs TRBV7-3 and TRBJ2-1, with TRBD1 as a possible D gene (5 bases). Between the trimmed V and J ends, which lost 5 bases and 2 bases, there was a span of 13 bases. This CDR3 has 15 amino acids. The germline V gene encodes CDR1 SGHTA and CDR2 FQGTGA. For the CDR3, the DNA is TGTGCCAGCAGCCGAGACAGCCTACCCTACAATGAGCAGTTCTTC. Protein: CASSRDSLPYNEQFF.

CDR3 DNA sequence: TGTGCCATCAGGGACAGCGATTCGGGACTAGCGACCTACGAGCAGTACTTC. It codes for CAIRDSDSGLATYEQYF. The J gene is TRBJ2-7, the V gene TRBV10-3, with 10 nucleotides matching TRBD2. Germline CDR1 is ENHRY and CDR2 is SYGVKD. The CDR3 runs to 17 residues. V lost 6 bases and J lost 2; bases outside the gene matches: 13.

The V gene is TRBV2, the J gene TRBJ2-3, with 11 bases that match TRBD2. Germline lookup yields CDR1 SNHLY and CDR2 FYNNEI. The CDR3 extends over 19 amino acids. V lost 0 bases and J lost 0; bases outside the gene matches: 8. In DNA form, the CDR3 reads TGTGCCAGCAGTGAAGCGAACCTAGCGGGAGGATCTAGCACAGATACGCAGTATTTT. It translates to CASSEANLAGGSSTDTQYF.

This chain connects TRBV5-1 to TRBJ2-5, with TRBD1 matching 11 bases. The CDR3 contains 16 residues. J lost 5 bases, V lost 0 bases, and 6 bases had no gene match. Germline CDR1 reads SGHRS; CDR2 reads YFSETQ. For the CDR3, the DNA is TGCGCCAGCAGCTTGGCAGGACAGGGGGCCTGGGAGACCCAGTACTTC. This sequence encodes CASSLAGQGAWETQYF.

The V and J genes are TRBV6-5 and TRBJ1-2, with 9 bases fitting TRBD1. Germline V gene sequence: CDR1 MNHEY, CDR2 SVGAGI. The CDR3 contains 13 residues. V lost 6 bases to trimming and J lost 8 bases; unmatched junction nucleotides: 7. For the CDR3, the DNA is TGTGCCAGCAGAAAACAGGGGGCGGGCGGCTACACCTTC. Protein sequence: CASRKQGAGGYTF.

CDR3 bases: TGTGCCAGCAGTATCCCCTTGGGGACAGGGATAACCTACGAGCAGTACTTC. Translating gives CASSIPLGTGITYEQYF. This chain uses TRBV28 with TRBJ2-7, with 9 bases aligning to TRBD1. V shed 5 bases, J shed 2 bases, and the junction held 13 bases outside the gene matches. Per the germline V gene, CDR1 is MDHEN and CDR2 is SYDVKM. The CDR3 has 17 residues.

The V and J genes are TRBV11-2 and TRBJ2-7; TRBD1 might be the D (5 bases). The CDR3 is made up of 16 amino acids. The V gene's germline CDR1 is SGHAT and CDR2 FQNNGV. V was clipped by 4 bases and J by 3 bases, with 19 bases between them. As DNA, the CDR3 is TGTGCCAGCAGCTCCTATCCCCAGGGATTAGTCTACGAGCAGTACTTC. Its protein is CASSSYPQGLVYEQYF.

This chain joins TRBV28 and TRBJ2-4; 15 bases line up with TRBD2. The CDR3 sequence is 16 residues long. Germline V gene data show CDR1 as MDHEN and CDR2 as SYDVKM. Trimming took 4 bases from V and 7 from J; bases not matched to a gene: 5. Here the CDR3 DNA reads TGTGCCAGCAGTTCCGGGACTAGCGGGAGGCTTAACATTCAGTACTTC. Translating it yields CASSSGTSGRLNIQYF. The variable domain in full, with the rest retrieved from reference TRBV28 and TRBJ2-4, is DVKVTQSSRYLVKRTGEKVFLECVQDMDHENMFWYRQDPGLGLRLIYFSYDVKMKEKGDIPEGYSVSREKKERFSLILESASTNQTSMYLCASSSGTSGRLNIQYFGAGTRLSVL.

The rearrangement uses TRBV5-1 and TRBJ2-5; the D gene is possibly TRBD1 (5 bases). Germline V gives CDR1 SGHRS, CDR2 YFSETQ. V lost 0 bases to trimming and J lost 7 bases, with 10 bases between them. The CDR3 spans 13 residues. The CDR3 region has the DNA TGCGCCAGCAGCTTGGAACTCACAGGGACCCAGTACTTC. Amino acid sequence: CASSLELTGTQYF.

This clone was observed a single time. This sequence joins TRBV4-1 and TRBJ1-1; possibly TRBD1 for D (5 bases). Trimming cost V 2 bases and J 4 bases, with 14 bases left between them. In germline, CDR1 is MGHRA, CDR2 YSYEKL. The CDR3 length is 15 residues. The CDR3, as DNA: TGCGCCAGCAGCCAATCCCCGACAGCGGGCACTGAAGCTTTCTTT. This codes for CASSQSPTAGTEAFF.

The chain uses TRBV19 and TRBJ1-3; no reliable D call. The CDR3 runs to 15 residues. The ends were cut back, 3 bases at V and 0 bases at J, with 9 bases in the middle. Germline V gene lookup returns CDR1 LNHDA and CDR2 SQIVND (reference sequence). CDR3 sequence reads: CASSIRGYSGNTIYF. Written as DNA, the CDR3 is TGTGCCAGTAGTATTAGAGGATACTCTGGAAACACCATATATTTT. Variable domain in full (rest from reference TRBV19 and TRBJ1-3): DGGITQSPKYLFRKEGQNVTLSCEQNLNHDAMYWYRQDPGQGLRLIYYSQIVNDFQKGDIAEGYSVSREKKESFPLTVTSAQKNPTAFYLCASSIRGYSGNTIYFGEGSWLTVV.

The rearrangement uses TRBV27 and TRBJ1-2, with 9 bases fitting TRBD1. The CDR3 loop spans 14 amino acids. Losses at the gene ends were 3 bases for V and 3 bases for J; bases not matched to a gene: 2. Germline CDR1 and CDR2: MNHEY and SMNVEV (reference sequence). The CDR3 nucleotides are TGTGCCAGCAGTTTGGGACAGGGCGACTATGGCTACACCTTC. Translated, it gives CASSLGQGDYGYTF.

The chain has TRBV5-6 and TRBJ1-1; the D gene is possibly TRBD1 (6 bases). V shed 4 bases and J shed 1 base, with 14 bases lying between them. CDR3 length equals 15 residues. Germline CDR1 reads SGHDT; CDR2 reads YYEEEE. The CDR3 nucleotides are TGTGCCAGCAGCGCGCCGGGACACCCGAACACTGAAGCTTTCTTT. This translates into CASSAPGHPNTEAFF.

The chain uses TRBV6-2 or TRBV6-3 and TRBJ2-7, with 15 nucleotides matching TRBD2. The CDR3 length is 17 residues. After removal of 5 bases from V and 2 bases from J, the junction contained 7 bases not matched to a gene. CDR1 MNHEY and CDR2 SVGEGT come from the germline V gene. CDR3 bases: TGTGCCAGCAGTCTGGGACTAGCGGGAGGAATAGCCTACGAGCAGTACTTC. This translates into CASSLGLAGGIAYEQYF.

The V call is TRBV11-2, the J call TRBJ2-2; weak D call: TRBD1 (6 bases). V lost 0 bases, J lost 7 bases, and 27 bases lay in between. CDR1 and CDR2 from the germline V gene are SGHAT and FQNNGV. This CDR3 has 20 residues. CDR3 DNA: TGTGCCAGCAGCTTAGATCCCTCTTTCGTGCTAGCCAGAGGGGGCGGGGAGCTGTTTTTT. It codes for CASSLDPSFVLARGGGELFF.

The genes are TRBV7-2 and TRBJ2-7, with 9 bases lining up with TRBD2. This CDR3 is built from 15 residues. Germline CDR1 SGHTA, CDR2 FQGNSA. J gave up 1 base and V 5 bases, and 6 bases lay outside the gene matches. This CDR3 is CASSLSGGWSYEQYF. The CDR3 DNA follows: TGTGCCAGCAGCCTTAGCGGGGGTTGGTCCTACGAGCAGTACTTC.

This chain joins TRBV7-2 and TRBJ2-2; 8 bases are shared with TRBD2. Germline values: CDR1 SGHTA, CDR2 FQGNSA. CDR3 length equals 17 residues. The trim removed 1 base at V and 4 bases at J, leaving 8 bases unmatched. The CDR3 nucleotides are TGTGCCAGCAGCTTAGGGGCTAGGGGGACTAGCACCGGGGAGCTGTTTTTT. Protein product: CASSLGARGTSTGELFF.